This T cell receptor (beta chain) was recovered during a study of T cell responses to AZD1222 COVID-19 vaccine. A word on this clone: Its antigen is currently unknown.

Assay: immunoSEQ multiplex PCR; the TCRdb copy retains only in-frame clones and omits some. The table records 130,000 or so clones, approximately 93% of them present only once. Study-wide results and caveats: Just a handful of people given AZD1222 tested seropositive at baseline. With dominance at 160-218 and 743-854, vaccine-associated CD4 TCRs spanned spike. Repertoire samples came only from after the peak T cell response. Females outnumbered males among donors, who were mostly white British; clonal diversity was possibly underestimated.

In germline, CDR1 is MNHEY, CDR2 SVGEGT. CDR3 length: 20 residues. V lost 0 bases, J lost 6 bases, and 13 bases stayed unmatched. This chain uses TRBV6-2 or TRBV6-3 with TRBJ2-2; 13 bases agree with TRBD2. This receptor was taken from an adult in good health. The sequences come from peripheral blood, collected on day 0 of MenACWY control vaccination. Here the CDR3 reads CASSYSATSGGAQRAGELFF. Written as DNA, the CDR3 is TGTGCCAGCAGTTACTCGGCAACTAGCGGGGGGGCTCAGCGGGCCGGGGAGCTGTTTTTT.